Reported below is one T cell receptor (beta chain). The CDR3 has 17 amino acids. Unmatched junction bases numbered 9, after V lost 3 bases and J lost 3 bases. The germline gives CDR1 SGHTA, CDR2 FQGNSA. This record belongs to a study of PD-L1 blockade in urothelial cancer. Study-level background: Investigators checked blood 3 weeks (second dose) and 6 weeks after treatment start.

Time point: peripheral blood 6 weeks after treatment start. Profiling relied on immunoSEQ multiplex PCR, and the TCRdb table lists in-frame clones only, not all of them. The sample has 35,000 to 55,000 clones, roughly four fifths seen once. The sequencing here drew on PBMCs, taken around atezolizumab (anti-PD-L1) treatment. The receptor was derived from a man aged 55-75 years with urothelial cancer. The chain recombines TRBV7-2 with TRBJ2-1; 9 bases line up with TRBD2. CDR3 residues: CASSLGAGGSYYNEQFF. The CDR3, as DNA: TGTGCCAGCAGCTTGGGGGCGGGGGGGAGCTACTACAATGAGCAGTTCTTC. The complete variable domain, with remaining parts taken from reference TRBV7-2 and TRBJ2-1, reads GAGVSQSPSNKVTEKGKDVELRCDPISGHTALYWYRQSLGQGLEFLIYFQGNSAPDKSGLPSDRFSAERTGGSVSTLTIQRTQQEDSAVYLCASSLGAGGSYYNEQFFGPGTRLTVL.